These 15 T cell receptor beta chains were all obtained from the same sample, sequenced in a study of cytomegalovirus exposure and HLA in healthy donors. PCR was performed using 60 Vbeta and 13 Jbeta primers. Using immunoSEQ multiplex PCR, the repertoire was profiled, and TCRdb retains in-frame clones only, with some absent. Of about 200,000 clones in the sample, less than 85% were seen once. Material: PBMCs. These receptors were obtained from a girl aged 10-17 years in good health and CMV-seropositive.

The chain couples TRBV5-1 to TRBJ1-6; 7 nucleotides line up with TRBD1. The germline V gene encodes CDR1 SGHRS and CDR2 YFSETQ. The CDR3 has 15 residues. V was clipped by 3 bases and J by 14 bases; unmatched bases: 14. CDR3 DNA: TGCGCCAGCAGCTCAGAGGAGGGGGCAGCACGCACCCTCCACTTT. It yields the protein CASSSEEGAARTLHF.

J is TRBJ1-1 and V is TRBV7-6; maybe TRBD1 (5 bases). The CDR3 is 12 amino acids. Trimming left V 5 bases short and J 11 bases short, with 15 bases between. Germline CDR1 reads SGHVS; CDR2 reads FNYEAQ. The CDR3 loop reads CASSPTGGVAFF. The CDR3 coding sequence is TGTGCCAGCAGCCCTACAGGTGGTGTGGCTTTCTTT.

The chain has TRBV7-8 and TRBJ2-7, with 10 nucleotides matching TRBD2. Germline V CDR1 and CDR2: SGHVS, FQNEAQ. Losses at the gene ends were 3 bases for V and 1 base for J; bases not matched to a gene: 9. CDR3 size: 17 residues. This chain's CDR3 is CASSFLPSGGGSYEQYF. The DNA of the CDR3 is TGTGCCAGCAGCTTCCTCCCTAGCGGGGGTGGTTCCTACGAGCAGTACTTC.

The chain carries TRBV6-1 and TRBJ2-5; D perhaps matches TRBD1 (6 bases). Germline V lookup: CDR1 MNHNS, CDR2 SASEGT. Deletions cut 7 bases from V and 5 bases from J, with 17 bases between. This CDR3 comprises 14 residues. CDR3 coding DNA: TGTGCCAGCACCGAGGGGGTCGATGGGGAGACCCAGTACTTC. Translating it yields CASTEGVDGETQYF.

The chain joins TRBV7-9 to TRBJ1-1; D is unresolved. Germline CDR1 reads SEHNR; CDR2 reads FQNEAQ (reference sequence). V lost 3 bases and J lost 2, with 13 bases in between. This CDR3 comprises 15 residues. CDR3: CASSFMTYNNTEAFF. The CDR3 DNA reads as TGTGCCAGCAGCTTTATGACTTACAACAACACTGAAGCTTTCTTT. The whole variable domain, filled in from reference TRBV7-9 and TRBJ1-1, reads DTGVSQNPRHKITKRGQNVTFRCDPISEHNRLYWYRQTLGQGPEFLTYFQNEAQLEKSRLLSDRFSAERPKGSFSTLEIQRTEQGDSAMYLCASSFMTYNNTEAFFGQGTRLTVV.

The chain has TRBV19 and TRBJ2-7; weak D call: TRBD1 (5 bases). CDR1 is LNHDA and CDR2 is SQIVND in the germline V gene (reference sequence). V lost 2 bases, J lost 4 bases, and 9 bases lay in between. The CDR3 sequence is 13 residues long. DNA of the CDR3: TGTGCCAGTAGTATAAGGGCAGGGTACGAGCAGTACTTC. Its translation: CASSIRAGYEQYF.

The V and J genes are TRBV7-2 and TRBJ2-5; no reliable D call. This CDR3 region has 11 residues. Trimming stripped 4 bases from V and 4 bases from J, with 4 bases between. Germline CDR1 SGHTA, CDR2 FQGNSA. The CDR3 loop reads CASSSRETQYF. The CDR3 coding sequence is TGTGCCAGCAGCTCCCGAGAGACCCAGTACTTC. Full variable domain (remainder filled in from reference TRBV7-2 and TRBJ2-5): GAGVSQSPSNKVTEKGKDVELRCDPISGHTALYWYRQSLGQGLEFLIYFQGNSAPDKSGLPSDRFSAERTGGSVSTLTIQRTQQEDSAVYLCASSSRETQYFGPGTRLLVL.

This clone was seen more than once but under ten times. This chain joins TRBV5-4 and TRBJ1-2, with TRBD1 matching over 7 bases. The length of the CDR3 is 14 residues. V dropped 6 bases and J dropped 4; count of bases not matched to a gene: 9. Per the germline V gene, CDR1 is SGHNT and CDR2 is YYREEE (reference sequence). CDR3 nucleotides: TGTGCCAGCAATTGGAACAGGGGAGCCTATGGCTACACCTTC. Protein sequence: CASNWNRGAYGYTF.

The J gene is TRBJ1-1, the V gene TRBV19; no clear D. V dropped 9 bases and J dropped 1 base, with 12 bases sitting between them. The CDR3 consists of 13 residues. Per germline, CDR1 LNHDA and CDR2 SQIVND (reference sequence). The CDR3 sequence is CASIRAGNTEAFF. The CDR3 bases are TGTGCCAGCATCCGGGCGGGGAACACTGAAGCTTTCTTT. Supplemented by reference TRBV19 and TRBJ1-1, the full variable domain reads DGGITQSPKYLFRKEGQNVTLSCEQNLNHDAMYWYRQDPGQGLRLIYYSQIVNDFQKGDIAEGYSVSREKKESFPLTVTSAQKNPTAFYLCASIRAGNTEAFFGQGTRLTVV.

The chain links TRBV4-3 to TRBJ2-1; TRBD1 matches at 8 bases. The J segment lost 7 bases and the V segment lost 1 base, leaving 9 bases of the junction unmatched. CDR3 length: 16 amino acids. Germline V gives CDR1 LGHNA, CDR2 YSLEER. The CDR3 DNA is TGCGCCAGCAGCCAAGGCGCCCACTACAGGGGGAATGAGCAGTTCTTC. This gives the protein CASSQGAHYRGNEQFF.

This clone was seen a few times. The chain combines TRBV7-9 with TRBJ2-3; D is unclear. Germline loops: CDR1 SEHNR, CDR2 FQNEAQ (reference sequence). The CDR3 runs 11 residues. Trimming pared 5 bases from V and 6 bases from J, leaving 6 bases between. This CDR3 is CASSPADTQYF. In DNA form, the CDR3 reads TGTGCCAGCAGCCCCGCGGATACGCAGTATTTT. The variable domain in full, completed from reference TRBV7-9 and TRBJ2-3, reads DTGVSQNPRHKITKRGQNVTFRCDPISEHNRLYWYRQTLGQGPEFLTYFQNEAQLEKSRLLSDRFSAERPKGSFSTLEIQRTEQGDSAMYLCASSPADTQYFGPGTRLTVL.

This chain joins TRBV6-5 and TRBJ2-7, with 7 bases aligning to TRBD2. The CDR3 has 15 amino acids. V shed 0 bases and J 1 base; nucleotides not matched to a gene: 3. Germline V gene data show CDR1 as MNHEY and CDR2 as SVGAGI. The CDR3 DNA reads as TGTGCCAGCAGTTACTCGGGGGGGGGATCCTACGAGCAGTACTTC. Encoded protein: CASSYSGGGSYEQYF.

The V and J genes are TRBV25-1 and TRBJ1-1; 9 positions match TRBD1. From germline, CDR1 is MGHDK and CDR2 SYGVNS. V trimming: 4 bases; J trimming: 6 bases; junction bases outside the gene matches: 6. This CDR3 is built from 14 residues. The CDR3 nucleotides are TGTGCCAGCAGTGGGGACAGGGCAAGGTCTGAAGCTTTCTTT. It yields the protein CASSGDRARSEAFF.

The CDR3 is CASSLFYGSVEKLFF. As DNA, the CDR3 is TGTGCCAGCAGCTTATTTTACGGGTCTGTTGAAAAACTGTTTTTT. The chain couples TRBV5-6 to TRBJ1-4; D ambiguous. CDR3 length: 15 amino acids. The germline gives CDR1 SGHDT, CDR2 YYEEEE. V gave up 2 bases and J gave up 7 bases, with 15 bases separating them. Combining the CDR3 with reference TRBV5-6 and TRBJ1-4 gives the whole variable domain DAGVTQSPTHLIKTRGQQVTLRCSPKSGHDTVSWYQQALGQGPQFIFQYYEEEERQRGNFPDRFSGHQFPNYSSELNVNALLLGDSALYLCASSLFYGSVEKLFFGSGTQLSVL.

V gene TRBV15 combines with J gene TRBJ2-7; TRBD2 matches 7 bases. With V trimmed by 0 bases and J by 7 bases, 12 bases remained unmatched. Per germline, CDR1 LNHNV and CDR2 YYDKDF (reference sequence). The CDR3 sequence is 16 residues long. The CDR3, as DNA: TGTGCCACCAGCAGAGATCCGGCGGTAGCGGGTGGGGAGCAGTACTTC. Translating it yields CATSRDPAVAGGEQYF. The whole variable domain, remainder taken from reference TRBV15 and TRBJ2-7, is DAMVIQNPRYQVTQFGKPVTLSCSQTLNHNVMYWYQQKSSQAPKLLFHYYDKDFNNEADTPDNFQSRRPNTSFCFLDIRSPGLGDTAMYLCATSRDPAVAGGEQYFGPGTRLTVT.